These T cell receptor beta chains were read from a single sample in a study of blood T cell repertoires in COVID-19. Measured with immunoSEQ multiplex PCR; TCRdb has only the in-frame clones, and not every one. There are over 200,000 clones in the sample; 92% occur only once, and about 0.8% lies in the top ten. Sequencing was performed on peripheral blood. The receptors here all came from a man aged 55 to 70 with COVID-19, enrolled during active disease. The CDR3 runs from the conserved cysteine through the conserved F or W. Each record gives: CDR3 protein, CDR3 DNA, clone size, V gene, J gene, CDR3 length, D gene. D genes are given only for firm matches. Some rows have no size entry. The others give once, few or many, or a class for an expanded clone.

CASSTGRSYEQYF	TGTGCCAGCAGTACAGGGCGCTCCTACGAGCAGTACTTC	NA	TRBV28	TRBJ2-7	13	NA
CASSLAATGGETQYF	TGCGCCAGCAGCTTGGCTGCGACGGGAGGAGAGACCCAGTACTTC	NA	TRBV5-1	TRBJ2-5	15	TRBD2
CASSFLAGGGTGELFF	TGTGCCAGCAGCTTTCTAGCGGGAGGGGGCACCGGGGAGCTGTTTTTT	NA	TRBV7-9	TRBJ2-2	16	TRBD2
CASSETGGGDQPQHF	TGTGCCAGCAGTGAAACAGGTGGTGGGGATCAGCCCCAGCATTTT	once	TRBV25-1	TRBJ1-5	15	NA
CASSYERVTSYEQYF	TGTGCCAGCAGTTACGAGCGGGTAACATCCTACGAGCAGTACTTC	NA	TRBV6-2/TRBV6-3	TRBJ2-7	15	NA
CASSQDREQYF	TGTGCCAGCAGCCAAGATCGGGAGCAGTACTTC	few	TRBV3-1/TRBV3-2	TRBJ2-7	11	NA
CASSLVRTGKAEKLFF	TGTGCCAGCAGCTTGGTGAGGACAGGGAAAGCTGAAAAACTGTTTTTT	NA	TRBV11-2	TRBJ1-4	16	TRBD1
CASRQRTGGYGYTF	TGTGCAAGTCGCCAGCGGACAGGGGGCTATGGCTACACCTTC	NA	TRBV12-2	TRBJ1-2	14	NA
CASSPGQDLYGYTF	TGTGCCAGCAGCCCCGGACAGGACCTCTATGGCTACACCTTC	NA	TRBV9	TRBJ1-2	14	TRBD1
CASSQATGSGEAFF	TGTGCCAGCAGCCAGGCGACAGGGTCGGGTGAAGCTTTCTTT	NA	TRBV11-2	TRBJ1-1	14	TRBD1
CASSKLAGGENEQFF	TGTGCCAGCAGTAAACTAGCGGGAGGGGAGAATGAGCAGTTCTTC	NA	TRBV27	TRBJ2-1	15	TRBD2
CASSLGGQGGYTF	TGTGCCAGCAGTTTGGGGGGGCAGGGAGGCTACACCTTC	NA	TRBV28	TRBJ1-2	13	NA
CASSFELVSDTQYF	TGTGCCAGCAGTTTTGAACTAGTCTCAGATACGCAGTATTTT	NA	TRBV28	TRBJ2-3	14	NA
CASSSLAGVSNEQFF	TGTGCCAGCAGCTCCTTAGCGGGAGTGAGCAATGAGCAGTTCTTC	NA	TRBV7-8	TRBJ2-1	15	TRBD2
CASSPGQGWTEAFF	TGTGCCAGCAGCCCAGGACAGGGCTGGACTGAAGCTTTCTTT	NA	TRBV5-8	TRBJ1-1	14	TRBD1
CASSSAGTGHNNEQFF	TGTGCCAGCAGTTCTGCCGGGACAGGGCATAACAATGAGCAGTTCTTC	NA	TRBV28	TRBJ2-1	16	TRBD1
CASSPAPAYEQYF	TGTGCCAGTAGCCCCGCTCCGGCCTACGAGCAGTACTTC	NA	TRBV19	TRBJ2-7	13	NA
CASSDGQVNTEAFF	TGTGCCAGTAGCGACGGACAGGTGAACACTGAAGCTTTCTTT	NA	TRBV19	TRBJ1-1	14	TRBD1
CASSLIQGGEAFF	TGTGCCAGCAGCTTAATCCAGGGAGGTGAAGCTTTCTTT	NA	TRBV7-8	TRBJ1-1	13	NA
CASSKGGGATPYGYTF	TGTGCCAGCAGCAAAGGAGGGGGGGCCACCCCCTATGGCTACACCTTC	NA	TRBV21-1	TRBJ1-2	16	NA
CASSFERGTYEQYF	TGCGCCAGCAGCTTTGAAAGGGGCACCTACGAGCAGTACTTC	NA	TRBV5-1	TRBJ2-7	14	NA
CSASTQGLNTEAFF	TGCAGTGCTAGTACACAGGGCTTGAACACTGAAGCTTTCTTT	NA	TRBV20-1	TRBJ1-1	14	NA
CASSPGQSYNEQFF	TGTGCCAGCTCACCCGGACAGTCTTACAATGAGCAGTTCTTC	NA	TRBV18	TRBJ2-1	14	NA
CASSGQSLLAGSTDTQYF	TGTGCCAGCAGTGGCCAAAGTTTGTTAGCGGGTAGCACAGATACGCAGTATTTT	NA	TRBV2	TRBJ2-3	18	TRBD2
CASSISDRDHGYTF	TGTGCCAGTAGTATTTCGGACAGGGACCATGGCTACACCTTC	NA	TRBV19	TRBJ1-2	14	TRBD1
CASSDGLPQVSPSSYEQYF	TGTGCCAGCAGTGACGGACTCCCCCAAGTCTCGCCGTCTTCCTACGAGCAGTACTTC	NA	TRBV6-1	TRBJ2-7	19	NA
CASSIGLDISYEQYF	TGTGCCAGTAGTATAGGGTTAGATATCTCCTACGAGCAGTACTTC	NA	TRBV19	TRBJ2-7	15	NA
CASSLYRGGYTF	TGTGCCAGCAGTCTCTACAGGGGAGGCTACACCTTC	NA	TRBV2	TRBJ1-2	12	TRBD1